This entry concerns a single T cell receptor (beta chain). Only in-frame clones appear in the TCRdb table, and some are missing; sequencing was by immunoSEQ multiplex PCR. The table records 150,000 to 200,000 clones, 91% of them present only once. CDR1 and CDR2 (germline): PRHDT, FYEKMQ (reference sequence). With 2 bases clipped from V and 3 bases from J, the junction kept 2 bases outside the gene matches. The CDR3 is made up of 14 amino acids. These data are taken from a study of control samples from healthy donors and cancer patients. The TCR sequence derives from a woman in her 30s in good health. The V and J genes are TRBV13 and TRBJ1-2; 8 bases line up with TRBD1. The material sequenced was blood. This CDR3 reads CASSLRTGHYGYTF. CDR3 DNA sequence: TGTGCCAGCAGCTTAAGGACAGGGCACTATGGCTACACCTTC.